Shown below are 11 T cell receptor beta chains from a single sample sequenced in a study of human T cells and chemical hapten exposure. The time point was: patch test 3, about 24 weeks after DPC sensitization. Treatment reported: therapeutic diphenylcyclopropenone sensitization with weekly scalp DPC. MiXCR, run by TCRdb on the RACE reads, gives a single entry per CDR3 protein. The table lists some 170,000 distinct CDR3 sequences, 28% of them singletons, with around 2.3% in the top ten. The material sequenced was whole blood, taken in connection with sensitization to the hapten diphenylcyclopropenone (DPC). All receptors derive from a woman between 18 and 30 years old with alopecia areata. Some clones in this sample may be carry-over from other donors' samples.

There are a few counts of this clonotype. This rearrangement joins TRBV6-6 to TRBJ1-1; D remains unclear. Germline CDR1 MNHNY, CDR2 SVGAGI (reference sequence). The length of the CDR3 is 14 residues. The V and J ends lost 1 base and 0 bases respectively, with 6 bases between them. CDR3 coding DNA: TGTGCCAGCAGTTACTTGGGTCTGAACACTGAAGCTTTCTTT. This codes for CASSYLGLNTEAFF.

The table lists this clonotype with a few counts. The DNA for the CDR3 is TGTGCCAGCAGCCTACAGGGAGCGAACACTGAAGCTTTCTTT. This sequence encodes CASSLQGANTEAFF. V and J are TRBV7-9 and TRBJ1-1, with D possibly matching TRBD1 (6 bases). Deletions cut 5 bases from V and 1 base from J, with 11 bases between. The CDR3 has 14 amino acids. Germline loops: CDR1 SEHNR, CDR2 FQNEAQ (reference sequence).

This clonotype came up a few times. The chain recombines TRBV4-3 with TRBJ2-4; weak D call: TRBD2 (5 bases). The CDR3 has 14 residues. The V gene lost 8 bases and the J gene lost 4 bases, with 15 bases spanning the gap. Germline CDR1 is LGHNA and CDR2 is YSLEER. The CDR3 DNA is TGCGCCAGCCAAGAGCTAGCAACTAAAAACATTCAGTACTTC. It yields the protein CASQELATKNIQYF.

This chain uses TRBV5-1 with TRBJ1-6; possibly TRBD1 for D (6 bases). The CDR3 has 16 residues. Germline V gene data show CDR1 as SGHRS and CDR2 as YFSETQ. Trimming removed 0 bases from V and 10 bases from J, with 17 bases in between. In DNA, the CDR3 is TGCGCCAGCAGCTTGGCCGTTACAGGGCATCGGTCACCCCTCCACTTT. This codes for CASSLAVTGHRSPLHF.

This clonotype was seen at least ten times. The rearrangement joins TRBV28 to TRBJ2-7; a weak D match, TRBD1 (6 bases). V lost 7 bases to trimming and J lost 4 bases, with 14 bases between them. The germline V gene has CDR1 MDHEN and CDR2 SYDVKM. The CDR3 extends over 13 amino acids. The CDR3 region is CASIEQGRYEQYF. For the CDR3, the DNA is TGTGCCAGCATCGAACAGGGAAGGTACGAGCAGTACTTC.

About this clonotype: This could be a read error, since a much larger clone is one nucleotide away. CDR3 in amino acids: CVSSDRSQGEQYF. CDR3 nucleotide sequence: TGTGTCAGCAGTGACAGGTCACAGGGGGAGCAGTACTTC. The chain recombines TRBV25-1 with TRBJ2-7; 7 nucleotides agree with TRBD1. The CDR3 is 13 amino acids. Germline V gene lookup returns CDR1 MGHDK and CDR2 SYGVNS.

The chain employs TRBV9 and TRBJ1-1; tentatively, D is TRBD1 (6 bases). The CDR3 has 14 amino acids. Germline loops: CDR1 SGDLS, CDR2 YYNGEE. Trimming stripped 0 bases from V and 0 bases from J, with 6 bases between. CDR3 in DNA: TGTGCCAGCAGCGTAGGGACAGTGAACACTGAAGCTTTCTTT. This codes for CASSVGTVNTEAFF.

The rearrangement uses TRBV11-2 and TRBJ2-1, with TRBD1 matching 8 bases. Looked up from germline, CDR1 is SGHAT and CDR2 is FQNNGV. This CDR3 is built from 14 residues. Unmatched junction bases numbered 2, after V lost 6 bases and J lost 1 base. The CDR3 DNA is TGTGCCAGCAGAGGACAGGGATCCTACAATGAGCAGTTCTTC. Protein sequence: CASRGQGSYNEQFF. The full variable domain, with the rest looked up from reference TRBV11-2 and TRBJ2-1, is EAGVAQSPRYKIIEKRQSVAFWCNPISGHATLYWYQQILGQGPKLLIQFQNNGVVDDSQLPKDRFSAERLKGVDSTLKIQPAKLEDSAVYLCASRGQGSYNEQFFGPGTRLTVL.

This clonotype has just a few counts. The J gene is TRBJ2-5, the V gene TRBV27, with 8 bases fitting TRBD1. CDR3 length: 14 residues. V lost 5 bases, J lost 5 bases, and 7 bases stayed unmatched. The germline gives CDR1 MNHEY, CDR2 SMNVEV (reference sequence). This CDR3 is CASSHGQGRETQYF. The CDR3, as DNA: TGTGCCAGCAGTCACGGACAGGGTAGGGAGACCCAGTACTTC.

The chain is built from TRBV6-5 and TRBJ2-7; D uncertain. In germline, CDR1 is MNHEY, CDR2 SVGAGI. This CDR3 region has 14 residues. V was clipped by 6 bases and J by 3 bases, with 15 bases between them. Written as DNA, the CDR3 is TGTGCCAGCAGCCCCGGGCCATCTGGCTACGAGCAGTACTTC. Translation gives CASSPGPSGYEQYF.

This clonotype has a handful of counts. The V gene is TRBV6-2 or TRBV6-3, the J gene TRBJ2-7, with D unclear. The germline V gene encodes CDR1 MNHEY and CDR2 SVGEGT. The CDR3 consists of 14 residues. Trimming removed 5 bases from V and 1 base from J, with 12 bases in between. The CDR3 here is CASSPSVKSYEQYF. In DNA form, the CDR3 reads TGTGCCAGCAGTCCCTCGGTCAAATCCTACGAGCAGTACTTC.